This T cell receptor beta chain derives from a study of OX40 agonist ivuxolimab in advanced cancers. Study summary: Eligibility rules accepted prior anti-PD-1, anti-PD-L1 or anti-CTLA-4 therapy, and roughly 42% had some. The study, taken as a whole, reports: Clonal expansion was seen in CD4+ and CD8+ blood T cells by week 6 at 0.1 to 3.0 mg/kg. Expanded clones were, on average, more numerous among CD8+ T cells than CD4+. Low normalized T-cell clonal expansion was additionally recorded for some nonresponders.

V was clipped by 5 bases and J by 5 bases; unmatched bases: 9. The CDR3 totals 15 residues. Germline V lookup: CDR1 LNHDA, CDR2 SQIVND (reference sequence). Worth noting for this clone: Its target is not known.

Assay: immunoSEQ multiplex PCR; the TCRdb copy retains only in-frame clones and omits some. In the table there are some 75,000 clones, 85% of which are singletons. Specimen: CD4+ or CD8+ T cells sorted from blood, collected in a trial of the OX40 agonist ivuxolimab. This receptor was identified in an adult with an advanced solid tumor such as melanoma, head and neck, liver or kidney cancer. This chain uses TRBV19 with TRBJ1-5; 7 nucleotides align to TRBD1. This chain's CDR3 is CASSFDRVRDQPQHF. CDR3 sequence (DNA): TGTGCCAGTAGTTTCGACAGGGTTCGGGATCAGCCCCAGCATTTT.